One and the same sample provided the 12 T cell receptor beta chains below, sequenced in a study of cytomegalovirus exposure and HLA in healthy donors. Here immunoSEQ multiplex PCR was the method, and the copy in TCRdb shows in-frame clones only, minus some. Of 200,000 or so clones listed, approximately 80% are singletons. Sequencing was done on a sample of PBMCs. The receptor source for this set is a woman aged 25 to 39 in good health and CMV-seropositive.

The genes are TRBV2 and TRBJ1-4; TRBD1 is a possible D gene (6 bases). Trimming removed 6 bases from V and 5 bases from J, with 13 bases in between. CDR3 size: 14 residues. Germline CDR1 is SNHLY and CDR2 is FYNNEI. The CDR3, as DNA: TGTGCCAGCAGGATGGACACAGGGAATGAAAAACTGTTTTTT. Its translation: CASRMDTGNEKLFF.

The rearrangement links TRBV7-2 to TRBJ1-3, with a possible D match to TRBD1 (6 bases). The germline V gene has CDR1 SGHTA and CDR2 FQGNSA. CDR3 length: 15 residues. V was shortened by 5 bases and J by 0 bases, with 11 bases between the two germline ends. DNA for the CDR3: TGTGCCAGCAGCAACTCAGGGGACTCTGGAAACACCATATATTTT. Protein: CASSNSGDSGNTIYF.

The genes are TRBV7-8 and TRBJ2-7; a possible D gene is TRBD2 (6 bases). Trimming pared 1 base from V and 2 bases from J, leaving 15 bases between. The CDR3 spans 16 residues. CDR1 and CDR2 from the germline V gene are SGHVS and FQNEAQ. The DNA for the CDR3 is TGTGCCAGCAGCTTAGGGGCTCCAGCGGGCACCTACGAGCAGTACTTC. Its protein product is CASSLGAPAGTYEQYF. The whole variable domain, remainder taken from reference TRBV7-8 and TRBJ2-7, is GAGVSQSPRYKVAKRGQDVALRCDPISGHVSLFWYQQALGQGPEFLTYFQNEAQLDKSGLPSDRFFAERPEGSVSTLKIQRTQQEDSAVYLCASSLGAPAGTYEQYFGPGTRLTVT.

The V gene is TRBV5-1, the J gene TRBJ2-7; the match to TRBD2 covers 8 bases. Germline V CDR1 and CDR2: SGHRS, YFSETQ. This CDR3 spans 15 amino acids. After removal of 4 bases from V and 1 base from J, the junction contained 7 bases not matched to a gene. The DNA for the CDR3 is TGCGCCAGCAGCACGGGGGGGCTAGCGTCCTACGAGCAGTACTTC. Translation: CASSTGGLASYEQYF.

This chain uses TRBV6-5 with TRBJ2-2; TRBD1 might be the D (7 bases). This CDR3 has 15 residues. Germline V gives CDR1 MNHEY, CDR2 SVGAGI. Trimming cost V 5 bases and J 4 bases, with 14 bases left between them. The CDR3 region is CASSTRQGGTGELFF. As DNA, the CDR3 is TGTGCCAGCAGTACCCGACAGGGAGGCACCGGGGAGCTGTTTTTT.

In DNA, the CDR3 is TGTGCCAGCAGGGGGACTAGCGGGCCACAGTACTTC. Protein sequence: CASRGTSGPQYF. The chain couples TRBV27 to TRBJ2-7, with 12 bases lining up with TRBD2. Trimming took 6 bases from V and 10 from J; bases not matched to a gene: 4. This CDR3 has 12 residues. Germline V gene sequence: CDR1 MNHEY, CDR2 SMNVEV (reference sequence).

The CDR3 nucleotides are TGTGCCAGCAGCTTGGTGGACAGACTGACTGAAGCTTTCTTT. Protein sequence: CASSLVDRLTEAFF. J is TRBJ1-1 and V is TRBV5-6, with D possibly matching TRBD1 (6 bases). Germline V gene lookup returns CDR1 SGHDT and CDR2 YYEEEE. Trimming took 0 bases from V and 5 from J, leaving 11 bases between them. The CDR3 covers 14 residues.

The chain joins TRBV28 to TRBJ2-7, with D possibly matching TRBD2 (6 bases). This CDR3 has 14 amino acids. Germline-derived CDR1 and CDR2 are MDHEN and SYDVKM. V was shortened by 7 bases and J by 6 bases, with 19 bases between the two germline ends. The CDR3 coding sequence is TGTGCCAGCACCCCCCGGGGGTTTACGTTCGAGCAGTACTTC. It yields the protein CASTPRGFTFEQYF.

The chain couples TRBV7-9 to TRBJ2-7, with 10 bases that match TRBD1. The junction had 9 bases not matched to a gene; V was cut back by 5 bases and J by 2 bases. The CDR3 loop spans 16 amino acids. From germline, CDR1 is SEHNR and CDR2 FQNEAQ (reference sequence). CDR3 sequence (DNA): TGTGCCAGCAGCGACAATCTCGGACAGGGGGCCTACGAGCAGTACTTC. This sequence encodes CASSDNLGQGAYEQYF.

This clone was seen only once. The CDR3: CASSPTSGSGNEQFF. The CDR3 bases are TGTGCCAGCAGCCCCACTAGCGGGAGCGGCAATGAGCAGTTCTTC. The chain is built from TRBV7-3 and TRBJ2-1, with 11 bases that match TRBD2. The CDR3 is made up of 15 amino acids. Germline V lookup: CDR1 SGHTA, CDR2 FQGTGA. The V gene end was trimmed by 5 bases and the J gene end by 6 bases; junction bases not matched to a gene: 6.

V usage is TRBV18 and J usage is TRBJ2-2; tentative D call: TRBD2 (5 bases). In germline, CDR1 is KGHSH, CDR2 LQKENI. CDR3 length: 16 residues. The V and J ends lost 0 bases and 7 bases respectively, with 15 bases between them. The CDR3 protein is CASSPPNSGSSGELFF. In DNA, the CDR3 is TGTGCCAGCTCACCACCGAATTCGGGGAGCAGCGGGGAGCTGTTTTTT.

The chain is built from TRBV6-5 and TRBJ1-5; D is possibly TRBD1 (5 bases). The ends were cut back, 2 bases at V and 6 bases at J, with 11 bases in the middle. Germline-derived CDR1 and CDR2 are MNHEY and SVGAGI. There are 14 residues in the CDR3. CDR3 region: CASSYGGGSQPQHF. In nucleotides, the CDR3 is TGTGCCAGCAGTTACGGGGGAGGAAGTCAGCCCCAGCATTTT.